Below, 3 T cell receptor beta chains from the same sample are listed, as sequenced in a study of blood T cell repertoires in COVID-19. Clones were sequenced by immunoSEQ multiplex PCR, and TCRdb holds only the in-frame ones, with some missing. Altogether 250,000 to 300,000 clones are present, around 90% being singletons, with the ten largest covering approximately 2.4%. Sequencing used PBMCs or T cells enriched from blood (not recorded which). These receptors were taken from a woman in her thirties or forties with acute COVID-19.

The chain is built from TRBV15 and TRBJ2-7; no definite D call. V was clipped by 1 base and J by 5 bases, with 9 bases between them. This CDR3 region has 13 residues. Germline V gives CDR1 LNHNV, CDR2 YYDKDF (reference sequence). This chain's CDR3 is CATSRARFHEQYF. For the CDR3, the DNA is TGTGCCACCAGCAGAGCCCGTTTCCACGAGCAGTACTTC.

The CDR3 sequence is CASSPTFELAKETQYF. The CDR3 DNA follows: TGTGCCAGCAGCCCAACATTCGAACTAGCGAAAGAGACCCAGTACTTC. This sequence joins TRBV7-3 and TRBJ2-5, with 7 bases aligning to TRBD2. The CDR3 is 16 residues long. Trimming at V came to 5 bases and at J to 3 bases, leaving 12 bases not matched to a gene. Germline V gene lookup returns CDR1 SGHTA and CDR2 FQGTGA.

The chain links TRBV28 to TRBJ2-7, with D possibly matching TRBD1 (5 bases). CDR3 length: 15 residues. CDR1 and CDR2 from the germline V gene are MDHEN and SYDVKM. Trimming left V 4 bases short and J 3 bases short, with 16 bases between. The DNA for the CDR3 is TGTGCCAGCAGTTCCTCTGGCACAGGCGGCTACGAGCAGTACTTC. Encoded protein: CASSSSGTGGYEQYF.